The rows below give T cell receptor beta chains drawn from one sample of a study of a mutant IDH1 vaccine in newly diagnosed glioma. Using immunoSEQ multiplex PCR, the repertoire was profiled, and TCRdb retains in-frame clones only, with some absent. The sample lists about 32,000 clones, 78% occurring once. Antigens for these TCRs are unknown. Sequencing used PBMCs, obtained from a glioma patient whose treatment included an IDH1 peptide vaccine. The receptors stem from a woman in her forties with glioma. CDR3s include the opening cysteine and the closing phenylalanine or tryptophan. The D gene is left open where the match is weak. Clone sizes are given selectively: once, few, many, or a class where the clone is expanded.

D,size,J,V,DNA,CDR3
-,-,TRBJ2-2,TRBV19,TGTGCCAGTGGCTCGAACACCGGGGAGCTGTTTTTT,CASGSNTGELFF
-,-,TRBJ2-7,TRBV6-1,TGTGCCAGCAGTGCGGGGTCAGGGGTAGCCTACGAGCAGTACTTC,CASSAGSGVAYEQYF
-,-,TRBJ2-6,TRBV30,TGTGCCTGGACCAGCAAGAGCTCTGGGGCCAACGTCCTGACTTTC,CAWTSKSSGANVLTF
-,-,TRBJ2-2,TRBV6-1,TGTGCCAGCAGTGGGAGCTCCGCCGGGGAGCTGTTTTTT,CASSGSSAGELFF
TRBD1,-,TRBJ2-2,TRBV25-1,TGTGCCAGCAGTGAAATGGGGGGTAGGACAGGGGGCACCGGGGAGCTGTTTTTT,CASSEMGGRTGGTGELFF
-,once,TRBJ2-7,TRBV25-1,TGTGCCAGCAGTTTAGACGGAGAAGCCTACGAGCAGTACTTC,CASSLDGEAYEQYF
TRBD2,-,TRBJ2-7,TRBV9,TGTGCCAGCAGCGTAGGGCTAGCGGGGGGAGTCTACTACGAGCAGTACTTC,CASSVGLAGGVYYEQYF
-,-,TRBJ1-2,TRBV27,TGTGCCAGCAGTTTGGAGGGCCACTATGGCTACACCTTC,CASSLEGHYGYTF
-,-,TRBJ2-3,TRBV6-1,TGTGCCAGCGGCGGGACAGAGCATGTTTCAGATACGCAGTATTTT,CASGGTEHVSDTQYF
TRBD1,once,TRBJ2-5,TRBV6-6,TGTGCCAGCAGTTGGGACAGGGTGAGAGAGACCCAGTACTTC,CASSWDRVRETQYF
TRBD1,-,TRBJ1-6,TRBV4-1,TGCGCCAGCAGCCCCGACAGGGGGCGGTCGTCTAATTCACCCCTCCACTTT,CASSPDRGRSSNSPLHF
-,-,TRBJ2-7,TRBV18,TGTGCCAGCTCACTTTCGGGACGTAGCTCCTACGAGCAGTACTTC,CASSLSGRSSYEQYF
TRBD1,-,TRBJ1-3,TRBV10-3,TGTGCCATCACTGGGCACAGGGGGTCTGGAAACACCATATATTTT,CAITGHRGSGNTIYF
-,-,TRBJ2-3,TRBV10-1,TGCGCCAGCAGTGAGGGGGACCCAGATACGCAGTATTTT,CASSEGDPDTQYF
TRBD2,-,TRBJ2-3,TRBV5-4,TGTGCCAGCAGCTTTAGCGGGGCAACAGATACGCAGTATTTT,CASSFSGATDTQYF
TRBD1,-,TRBJ1-2,TRBV15,TGTGCCACCAGCAGACCGACAGGGGGCGCCTATGGCTACACCTTC,CATSRPTGGAYGYTF
-,-,TRBJ1-1,TRBV18,TGTGCCAGCTCACCACTCGAGCAGGGATTCACTGAAGCTTTCTTT,CASSPLEQGFTEAFF
-,-,TRBJ1-6,TRBV7-6,TGTGCCAGCAGCTTGCCCGATTCACCCCTCCACTTT,CASSLPDSPLHF
-,-,TRBJ1-2,TRBV21-1,TGTGCCAGCAGCAAAGAGGGTTGGGGCTATGGCTACACCTTC,CASSKEGWGYGYTF
-,few,TRBJ1-2,TRBV19,TGTGCCAGTAGCGACGCTGGCTACACCTTC,CASSDAGYTF
-,-,TRBJ2-1,TRBV2,TGTGCCAGCAGGGGGGTAAAATCCAATGAGCAGTTCTTC,CASRGVKSNEQFF
TRBD1,-,TRBJ1-2,TRBV10-3,TGTGCCACCCCGGGACAGGGACTACGTGGCTATGGCTACACCTTC,CATPGQGLRGYGYTF
-,-,TRBJ2-1,TRBV5-6,TGTGCCAGCAGCTTAAGTGGGTCCTACAATGAGCAGTTCTTC,CASSLSGSYNEQFF
TRBD2,-,TRBJ2-5,TRBV2,TGTGCCAGCAGTCCGGGACTAGCTTTCGGAGAGACCCAGTACTTC,CASSPGLAFGETQYF
-,few,TRBJ1-1,TRBV9,TGTGCCAGCAGCGGTAGAGGGGGAGGAACTGAAGCTTTCTTT,CASSGRGGGTEAFF
-,-,TRBJ1-2,TRBV5-6,TGTGCCAGCAGCTTCGACGGGGTCGGCTACACCTTC,CASSFDGVGYTF
-,once,TRBJ2-3,TRBV5-8,TGTGCCAGCAGCCTCGGGGTTGGCCAGCAGTATTTT,CASSLGVGQQYF
-,-,TRBJ2-5,TRBV19,TGTGCCAGTAGTATCCGGGCTGGCGAGGGCGGAGAGACCCAGTACTTC,CASSIRAGEGGETQYF
-,-,TRBJ2-2,TRBV29-1,TGCAGCGTTGAATCCCGAGACCATATCGGGGAGCTGTTTTTT,CSVESRDHIGELFF
-,-,TRBJ2-1,TRBV5-4,TGTGCCAGCAGCTTTGGACCTGAGCAGTTCTTC,CASSFGPEQFF
TRBD2,-,TRBJ2-3,TRBV30,TGTGCCTGGAGTGTACTCGGGACTAGCGGGCCAGATACGCAGTATTTT,CAWSVLGTSGPDTQYF
-,-,TRBJ1-1,TRBV7-9,TGTGCCAGCATCACAGAGGGTACTGAAGCTTTCTTT,CASITEGTEAFF
TRBD1,-,TRBJ2-2,TRBV5-1,TGCGCCAGCAGCCCACGAACAGGGGGCACCGGGGAGCTGTTTTTT,CASSPRTGGTGELFF
-,-,TRBJ1-1,TRBV15,TGTGCCACCAGCGGAGAAATTGAAGGTGAAGCTTTCTTT,CATSGEIEGEAFF
-,few,TRBJ2-3,TRBV20-1,TGCAGTGTCAGGGTGGCAGATACGCAGTATTTT,CSVRVADTQYF
-,few,TRBJ1-3,TRBV9,TGTGCCAGCAGCGCCAGGGGTTTCGGAAACACCATATATTTT,CASSARGFGNTIYF
-,-,TRBJ2-3,TRBV5-1,TGCGCCAGCAGCTTGGGCTCTAATAGGCAGTATTTT,CASSLGSNRQYF
-,-,TRBJ1-5,TRBV7-9,TGTGCCAGCAGTATAAGTGGTTCTTATCAGCCCCAGCATTTT,CASSISGSYQPQHF
-,-,TRBJ2-7,TRBV7-5,TGTGCCAGAAGCTACACAGGTTTTATCGAGCAGTACTTC,CARSYTGFIEQYF
-,-,TRBJ1-2,TRBV15,TGTGCCACCAGCAGAGATCAGGACGGCTATGGCTACACCTTC,CATSRDQDGYGYTF
-,-,TRBJ2-7,TRBV6-5,TGTGCCAGCAGTTACTTCGCCCGGGACGGGTACGAGCAGTACTTC,CASSYFARDGYEQYF
-,few,TRBJ1-1,TRBV2,TGTGCCAGCAGTGAACGAGGGACAGCTTTCTTT,CASSERGTAFF
-,-,TRBJ1-2,TRBV6-1,TGTGCCAGCAGTGGGCAGGGCAACTATGGCTACACCTTC,CASSGQGNYGYTF
TRBD1,-,TRBJ1-3,TRBV7-9,TGTGCCAGCAGCTCCAAGGGGGGACAGGCTGGAAACACCATATATTTT,CASSSKGGQAGNTIYF
-,-,TRBJ2-1,TRBV7-2,TGTGCCAGCAGCTTAAGAGCCCTCTCCTACAATGAGCAGTTCTTC,CASSLRALSYNEQFF
-,once,TRBJ2-1,TRBV2,TGTGCCAGCGGACGACAAGAGCAGTTCTTC,CASGRQEQFF
-,few,TRBJ1-5,TRBV30,TGTGCCTGGAGTGGAGGGTTCGGGGGGCGAAGCAATCAGCCCCAGCATTTT,CAWSGGFGGRSNQPQHF
TRBD1,once,TRBJ1-3,TRBV6-1,TGTGCCAGCAGTGAAGCGACAGGGTTGGACACCATATATTTT,CASSEATGLDTIYF